The 7 T cell receptor beta chains in this list originate from one sample, sequenced in a study of T-cell memory formation after mild COVID-19 (TCRdb year 2021). The library relied on 5' RACE. TCRdb shows the sequencer as Illumina NovaSeq 6000. The raw public data were reprocessed by TCRdb itself: fastp quality trimming at Q25, MiXCR clonotype calling, in-frame beta chains only. Entries are consolidated by CDR3 protein sequence, retaining the most common genes and DNA. For this sample the table gives some 190,000 distinct CDR3 sequences, of which about 18% were detected only once. 2.4% of the sample is held by the ten biggest clonotypes. The sequenced sample consisted of PBMCs or a T cell subset sorted from them (not recorded which). The source of these receptors is an adult woman who had mild COVID-19 (a few samples of this study predate the infection). The sample titles of this study are shuffled in the database, so cell type and time point are left out; the donor was told from shared clones.

This clonotype was counted only a few times. The CDR3 coding sequence is TGTGCCAGCAGTTTAAAATGGCAGGGGAGGGCCGGGGAGCTGTTTTTT. Translating gives CASSLKWQGRAGELFF. The chain employs TRBV27 and TRBJ2-2; D possibly corresponds to TRBD2 (7 bases). The CDR3 is made up of 16 amino acids. CDR1 MNHEY and CDR2 SMNVEV come from the germline V gene (reference sequence). The V and J ends lost 2 bases and 6 bases respectively, with 16 bases between them.

The V gene is TRBV11-2, the J gene TRBJ1-3; 9 bases are a match to TRBD1. V was pared by 5 bases and J by 2 bases, with 7 bases of the junction left unmatched. CDR1 SGHAT and CDR2 FQNNGV come from the germline V gene. The CDR3 has 16 amino acids. The DNA for the CDR3 is TGTGCCAGCAGCAAAGGACAGGGGATCCCTGGAAACACCATATATTTT. This codes for CASSKGQGIPGNTIYF.

A few counts support this clonotype. The CDR3, as DNA: TGTGCCAGCAGCTCTCGGGGCGGGGAAGATACGCAGTATTTT. Amino acids: CASSSRGGEDTQYF. The chain recombines TRBV7-9 with TRBJ2-3, with D maybe TRBD2 (6 bases). Trimming cost V 4 bases and J 5 bases, with 13 bases left between them. CDR3 length: 14 amino acids. CDR1 is SEHNR and CDR2 is FQNEAQ in the germline V gene (reference sequence).

This clonotype was detected only a few times. The chain employs TRBV20-1 and TRBJ1-2; 9 bases fit TRBD1. From germline, CDR1 is DFQATT and CDR2 SNEGSKA (reference sequence). The CDR3 has 14 residues. Losses at the gene ends were 6 bases for V and 8 bases for J; bases not matched to a gene: 13. The CDR3 bases are TGCAGTGCAGCGGGACAGGGCGTGTCGGGCGGCTACACCTTC. Its protein product is CSAAGQGVSGGYTF.

This clonotype was seen a handful of times. This sequence joins TRBV5-5 and TRBJ2-6; a possible D gene is TRBD2 (6 bases). Germline-derived CDR1 and CDR2 are SGHKS and YYEKEE (reference sequence). The CDR3 spans 17 residues. Trimming cost V 0 bases and J 2 bases, with 12 bases left between them. The CDR3 protein is CASSLALGGTGANVLTF. In DNA form, the CDR3 reads TGTGCCAGCAGCTTGGCCCTTGGGGGGACTGGGGCCAACGTCCTGACTTTC.

The rearrangement joins TRBV5-1 to TRBJ2-7; 9 bases map to TRBD1. This CDR3 contains 14 residues. V shed 0 bases and J 2 bases; nucleotides not matched to a gene: 0. Germline V gene lookup returns CDR1 SGHRS and CDR2 YFSETQ. The CDR3 is CASSLGDRAYEQYF. The CDR3 DNA follows: TGCGCCAGCAGCTTGGGGGACAGGGCCTACGAGCAGTACTTC.

The sample holds a few counts of this clonotype. The CDR3 region is CARGLAGGNSYEQYF. The CDR3 DNA sequence: TGTGCCAGAGGACTAGCGGGAGGCAACTCCTACGAGCAGTACTTC. This chain connects TRBV19 to TRBJ2-7, with 14 nucleotides matching TRBD2. V gave up 9 bases and J gave up 0 bases; unmatched junction bases: 4. This CDR3 has 15 residues. The V gene's germline CDR1 is LNHDA and CDR2 SQIVND (reference sequence).